Each of the 20 T cell receptor beta chains below was sequenced from the same sample in a study of shared clonotypes between healthy human individuals. Libraries were prepared by immunoSEQ multiplex PCR; TCRdb keeps only in-frame clonotypes and omits some of them. The data show roughly 2.2 million clones, 85% to 95% seen once. The specimen was naive CD4+ T cells from PBMCs. Subset: CD45RA+ positively selected. These TCRs come from a man aged 18 to 30 in good health. Some clones in this sample may be carry-over from other donors' samples.

Turning to this clone: Sequence at one end of the junction differs from germline and may be a read error. The chain uses TRBV6-5 and TRBJ2-5, with TRBD1 identical over 10 bases. This CDR3 contains 16 residues. CDR1 and CDR2 from the germline V gene are MNHEY and SVGAGI. CDR3 nucleotides: TGTGCCGGCAGTTCCATCCGGACAGGGGGGGTGGAGACCCAGTACTTC. As protein: CAGSSIRTGGVETQYF.

The chain employs TRBV29-1 and TRBJ1-1, with D perhaps matching TRBD1 (5 bases). The germline gives CDR1 SQVTM, CDR2 ANQGSEA. V was pared by 4 bases and J by 1 base, with 13 bases between. The CDR3 consists of 14 residues. For the CDR3, the DNA is TGCAGCGTTGTTACCGGGACGGCGAACACTGAAGCTTTCTTT. It encodes CSVVTGTANTEAFF.

The chain carries TRBV6-1 and TRBJ1-5; no definite D call. V was trimmed by 8 bases and J by 2 bases, leaving 16 bases between them. From germline, CDR1 is MNHNS and CDR2 SASEGT. The CDR3 extends over 15 amino acids. CDR3 protein: CASLPSLGGNQPQHF. The DNA for the CDR3 is TGTGCCAGCTTGCCCTCCCTGGGAGGCAATCAGCCCCAGCATTTT.

The chain employs TRBV7-2 and TRBJ1-1; 8 nucleotides match TRBD1. Per germline, CDR1 SGHTA and CDR2 FQGNSA. J gave up 1 base and V 2 bases, and 3 bases lay outside the gene matches. The CDR3 runs 15 residues. CDR3 bases: TGTGCCAGCAGCTTATATGGACAGGGGAACACTGAAGCTTTCTTT. As protein: CASSLYGQGNTEAFF.

This chain connects TRBV2 to TRBJ1-2, with no clear D. V shed 7 bases and J shed 5 bases, with 5 bases lying between them. The CDR3 extends over 10 amino acids. CDR1 and CDR2 (germline): SNHLY, FYNNEI. CDR3 in DNA: TGTGCCAGCAAGCAATATGGCTACACCTTC. Its translation: CASKQYGYTF.

Details on this clone: The sample holds other DNA sequences that translate to the same CDR3. The DNA for the CDR3 is TGTGCCAGCAGTTACGAAGCGGGGTACGAGCAGTACTTC. Translated, it gives CASSYEAGYEQYF. The chain recombines TRBV6-5 with TRBJ2-7; 7 nucleotides line up with TRBD2. This CDR3 region has 13 residues. V shed 2 bases, J shed 4 bases, and the junction held 2 bases outside the gene matches. Germline-derived CDR1 and CDR2 are MNHEY and SVGAGI.

This chain links TRBV5-5 with TRBJ1-1; D not resolved. CDR3 length: 14 amino acids. The ends were cut back, 3 bases at V and 4 bases at J, with 13 bases in the middle. The germline V gene has CDR1 SGHKS and CDR2 YYEKEE (reference sequence). The CDR3 loop is CASSSQPVFTEAFF. Here the CDR3 DNA reads TGTGCCAGCAGCTCCCAACCCGTTTTCACTGAAGCTTTCTTT.

V usage is TRBV5-4 and J usage is TRBJ1-4; 7 bases agree with TRBD1. The CDR3 runs 16 residues. The V segment lost 4 bases and the J segment 4 bases; nucleotides outside the gene matches: 10. Per the germline V gene, CDR1 is SGHNT and CDR2 is YYREEE (reference sequence). For the CDR3, the DNA is TGTGCCAGCAGCAGCAGATTCCGGGACAGTAATGAAAAACTGTTTTTT. It specifies CASSSRFRDSNEKLFF.

The rearrangement links TRBV18 to TRBJ2-5; 7 bases are a match to TRBD2. Germline lookup yields CDR1 KGHSH and CDR2 LQKENI. V shed 6 bases and J 5 bases; nucleotides not matched to a gene: 6. CDR3 length: 13 residues. The CDR3 region is CASSWGGSETQYF. The CDR3 region has the DNA TGTGCCAGCTCGTGGGGGGGATCGGAGACCCAGTACTTC.

The gene calls are TRBV2 and TRBJ2-3; the D gene is possibly TRBD2 (6 bases). The germline gives CDR1 SNHLY, CDR2 FYNNEI. The CDR3 spans 15 residues. Trimming removed 5 bases at V and 4 bases at J, with 16 bases between. The CDR3 DNA is TGTGCCAGCAGTCTACTAGGAGCGGGCCCAGATACGCAGTATTTT. It codes for CASSLLGAGPDTQYF.

The genes are TRBV6-6 and TRBJ1-2; 8 bases match TRBD1. This CDR3 is built from 15 residues. V lost 2 bases and J lost 1; bases outside the gene matches: 3. Germline CDR1 is MNHNY and CDR2 is SVGAGI (reference sequence). The CDR3 reads CASSYLTGDNYGYTF. Written as DNA, the CDR3 is TGTGCCAGCAGTTACCTGACAGGGGATAACTATGGCTACACCTTC.

This chain links TRBV18 with TRBJ2-5; 16 bases line up with TRBD2. The CDR3 length is 19 residues. With 3 bases clipped from V and 4 bases from J, the junction kept 11 bases outside the gene matches. CDR1 and CDR2 from the germline V gene are KGHSH and LQKENI. CDR3 in DNA: TGTGCCAGCTCACCGAAGGGACTAGCGGGAGGGCCGGCGGGAGAGACCCAGTACTTC. Encoded protein: CASSPKGLAGGPAGETQYF.

This clone was seen once. The sample contains more than one DNA sequence encoding this CDR3. The chain uses TRBV27 and TRBJ1-2; D may be TRBD1 (6 bases). CDR1 and CDR2 from the germline V gene are MNHEY and SMNVEV (reference sequence). The CDR3 runs 13 residues. Trimming cost V 3 bases and J 4 bases, with 9 bases left between them. CDR3 nucleotide sequence: TGTGCCAGCAGTTTCAGGGGAAGCTATGGCTACACCTTC. Translation gives CASSFRGSYGYTF.

Only one count was recorded for this clone. The V and J genes are TRBV30 and TRBJ1-2, with D possibly matching TRBD1 (6 bases). Trimming shortened V by 6 bases and J by 2 bases, and 10 bases separated the two germline ends. CDR3 length: 12 amino acids. CDR1 and CDR2 from the germline V gene are GTSNPN and SVGIG (reference sequence). The CDR3 nucleotides are TGTGCCTGTAATAGGGGGAACTATGGCTACACCTTC. It codes for CACNRGNYGYTF.

Concerning this clone: Other DNA sequences in this sample translate to the same CDR3. This chain uses TRBV28 with TRBJ1-2; weak D call: TRBD1 (6 bases). The ends were cut back, 5 bases at V and 7 bases at J, with 11 bases in the middle. Germline loops: CDR1 MDHEN, CDR2 SYDVKM. The CDR3 has 12 residues. Here the CDR3 reads CASSTQGGGYTF. DNA of the CDR3: TGTGCCAGCAGTACACAGGGTGGTGGCTACACCTTC.

The chain links TRBV5-4 to TRBJ1-2; D uncertain. Germline values: CDR1 SGHNT, CDR2 YYREEE (reference sequence). Trimming stripped 4 bases from V and 8 bases from J, with 15 bases between. CDR3 size: 13 residues. The CDR3 region has the DNA TGTGCCAGCAGCCCCTCACATGGCTTCGGCTACACCTTC. Its translation: CASSPSHGFGYTF.

As regards this clone: The same CDR3 also results from other DNA sequences found in this sample. The J gene is TRBJ1-1, the V gene TRBV5-1; D may be TRBD1 (5 bases). V was cut by 1 base and J by 4 bases, with 8 bases left in between. This CDR3 contains 13 residues. CDR1 and CDR2 (germline): SGHRS, YFSETQ. DNA for the CDR3: TGCGCCAGCAGCTTGCAGGGAAGCACTGAAGCTTTCTTT. It specifies CASSLQGSTEAFF.

The V gene is TRBV18, the J gene TRBJ2-7; no reliable D call. V lost 5 bases, J lost 9 bases, and 17 bases lay in between. CDR3 length: 13 amino acids. Germline V gene lookup returns CDR1 KGHSH and CDR2 LQKENI. CDR3 sequence (DNA): TGTGCCAGCTCAGCGGACGGTTCTATAGGGCAGTACTTC. This translates into CASSADGSIGQYF.

This clone was recorded only once. The rearrangement uses TRBV19 and TRBJ1-2, with D hard to call. V dropped 3 bases and J dropped 5 bases, with 22 bases sitting between them. This CDR3 is built from 17 residues. CDR1 is LNHDA, CDR2 SQIVND, per germline (reference sequence). CDR3 bases: TGTGCCAGTAGTATGGCTTTGCGGGCGGGCCGGGGATATGGCTACACCTTC. Translating gives CASSMALRAGRGYGYTF.

This chain connects TRBV28 to TRBJ2-1; no definite D call. V lost 4 bases to trimming and J lost 1 base, with 8 bases between them. Per germline, CDR1 MDHEN and CDR2 SYDVKM. The CDR3 has 14 amino acids. The CDR3 spells CASSSSISYNEQFF. The CDR3 DNA reads as TGTGCCAGCAGTTCATCAATTTCCTACAATGAGCAGTTCTTC.